The 26 T cell receptor beta chains given below trace back to one sample, sequenced in a study of beta chain features in type 1 diabetes. Expressed TCRB transcripts were sequenced after all isolated RNA was converted to cDNA. Sequencing used immunoSEQ multiplex PCR; TCRdb keeps in-frame clones, though not all of them. The sample lists around 15,000 clones, 55% seen once, with around 0.5% in the top ten. Sequencing was done on a sample of stem cell memory CD4+ T cells from blood. Every receptor here comes from a woman between 18 and 29 years old in good health.

This chain uses TRBV7-9 with TRBJ2-3, with TRBD2 matching over 11 bases. Germline CDR1 SEHNR, CDR2 FQNEAQ (reference sequence). The CDR3 runs to 16 residues. V lost 1 base and J lost 4; bases outside the gene matches: 4. For the CDR3, the DNA is TGTGCCAGCAGCTTAGGAATTAGCGGGGGGGCAGATACGCAGTATTTT. It specifies CASSLGISGGADTQYF.

This clone was detected once. This chain joins TRBV29-1 and TRBJ1-2, with D perhaps TRBD1 (5 bases). Trimming took off 1 base at V and 6 bases at J, with 9 bases between the two ends. This CDR3 region has 12 residues. Germline V CDR1 and CDR2: SQVTM, ANQGSEA. The CDR3 loop reads CSVEGAGDGYTF. CDR3 DNA: TGCAGCGTTGAAGGGGCGGGGGATGGCTACACCTTC.

The chain links TRBV13 to TRBJ2-2; 7 bases are shared with TRBD1. This CDR3 has 16 amino acids. CDR1 and CDR2 from the germline V gene are PRHDT and FYEKMQ (reference sequence). V trimming: 5 bases; J trimming: 3 bases; junction bases outside the gene matches: 9. This CDR3 reads CASSREAGGYTGELFF. The CDR3 nucleotides read TGTGCCAGCAGCCGCGAGGCAGGGGGATACACCGGGGAGCTGTTTTTT.

The rearrangement links TRBV6-1 to TRBJ1-3, with D maybe TRBD1 (5 bases). This CDR3 has 13 amino acids. V was clipped by 0 bases and J by 8 bases, with 8 bases between them. The germline V gene has CDR1 MNHNS and CDR2 SASEGT. The CDR3 DNA follows: TGTGCCAGCAGTGAAGCGCGGGGGTACACCATATATTTT. Protein sequence: CASSEARGYTIYF.

V gene TRBV7-3 combines with J gene TRBJ2-5; 7 bases fit TRBD2. This CDR3 contains 14 residues. The germline gives CDR1 SGHTA, CDR2 FQGTGA. V lost 2 bases, J lost 2 bases, and 2 bases stayed unmatched. This chain's CDR3 is CASSLGRGQETQYF. CDR3 bases: TGTGCCAGCAGCTTAGGGCGGGGGCAAGAGACCCAGTACTTC.

CDR3 coding DNA: TGTGCCTGGAGTTTTAAGCCGATGACTAGCGGAGGGGCCTACGAGCAGTACTTC. Translation: CAWSFKPMTSGGAYEQYF. The chain employs TRBV30 and TRBJ2-7, with TRBD2 matching over 9 bases. The V segment lost 2 bases and the J segment 2 bases; nucleotides outside the gene matches: 16. Germline V gene sequence: CDR1 GTSNPN, CDR2 SVGIG (reference sequence). This CDR3 is 18 amino acids long. The entire variable domain, with the rest obtained from reference TRBV30 and TRBJ2-7, is as follows: SQTIHQWPATLVQPVGSPLSLECTVEGTSNPNLYWYRQAAGRGLQLLFYSVGIGQISSEVPQNLSASRPQDRQFILSSKKLLLSDSGFYLCAWSFKPMTSGGAYEQYFGPGTRLTVT.

The gene calls are TRBV6-1 and TRBJ1-5; D might be TRBD1 (6 bases). Trimming cost V 5 bases and J 5 bases, with 16 bases left between them. Germline V gene sequence: CDR1 MNHNS, CDR2 SASEGT. This CDR3 region has 15 residues. CDR3 sequence (DNA): TGTGCCAGCAGTCCCACCGGGACACTTTATCAGCCCCAGCATTTT. Translation gives CASSPTGTLYQPQHF.

This clone was counted a few times. The rearrangement links TRBV19 to TRBJ2-2; 9 bases line up with TRBD2. V was pared by 5 bases and J by 7 bases, with 11 bases of the junction left unmatched. Germline CDR1 reads LNHDA; CDR2 reads SQIVND (reference sequence). The CDR3 loop spans 16 amino acids. The chain's CDR3 is CASSVSASGIDGELFF. CDR3 DNA: TGTGCCAGTAGTGTATCGGCTAGCGGGATAGACGGGGAGCTGTTTTTT. Based on the CDR3 plus reference TRBV19 and TRBJ2-2, the full variable domain is DGGITQSPKYLFRKEGQNVTLSCEQNLNHDAMYWYRQDPGQGLRLIYYSQIVNDFQKGDIAEGYSVSREKKESFPLTVTSAQKNPTAFYLCASSVSASGIDGELFFGEGSRLTVL.

The chain is built from TRBV20-1 and TRBJ2-7, with 7 positions matching TRBD1. The V gene end was trimmed by 5 bases and the J gene end by 5 bases; junction bases not matched to a gene: 3. CDR3 size: 11 residues. Looked up from germline, CDR1 is DFQATT and CDR2 is SNEGSKA (reference sequence). As DNA, the CDR3 is TGCAGTGCTGGGGACAGACACGAGCAGTACTTC. It yields the protein CSAGDRHEQYF.

This clone was counted only a few times. The J gene is TRBJ2-5, the V gene TRBV5-1, with D possibly being TRBD1 (6 bases). V lost 4 bases and J lost 2, with 15 bases in between. The CDR3 runs to 15 residues. Germline-derived CDR1 and CDR2 are SGHRS and YFSETQ. The CDR3 reads CASSPGQLNQETQYF. In nucleotides, the CDR3 is TGCGCCAGCAGCCCGGGACAACTAAATCAAGAGACCCAGTACTTC.

This clone came up a few times. The CDR3 reads CASSLVGSYSYEQYF. The CDR3 DNA reads as TGCGCCAGCAGCTTGGTAGGGAGCTACTCCTACGAGCAGTACTTC. The chain combines TRBV5-1 with TRBJ2-7, with D perhaps TRBD2 (5 bases). The germline V and J ends were trimmed by 0 bases and 0 bases, with 10 bases remaining between them. This CDR3 is 15 amino acids long. Germline assignment: CDR1 SGHRS and CDR2 YFSETQ.

V and J are TRBV2 and TRBJ2-2; no firm D call. CDR1 is SNHLY and CDR2 is FYNNEI in the germline V gene. Trimming shortened V by 6 bases and J by 0 bases, and 8 bases separated the two germline ends. The CDR3 is 14 residues long. The CDR3 sequence: CASRAVPNTGELFF. In nucleotides, the CDR3 is TGTGCCAGCAGGGCAGTCCCGAACACCGGGGAGCTGTTTTTT.

The chain recombines TRBV2 with TRBJ1-5; D call uncertain. The CDR3 is 14 amino acids. V gave up 3 bases and J gave up 3 bases, with 9 bases separating them. In germline, CDR1 is SNHLY, CDR2 FYNNEI. For the CDR3, the DNA is TGTGCCAGCAGTGATATGCAGTTCAATCAGCCCCAGCATTTT. This sequence encodes CASSDMQFNQPQHF.

V usage is TRBV5-1 and J usage is TRBJ2-7; perhaps TRBD2 as D (6 bases). V was shortened by 2 bases and J by 2 bases, with 11 bases between the two germline ends. The CDR3 spans 14 residues. Germline CDR1 and CDR2: SGHRS and YFSETQ. This chain's CDR3 is CASSFSGEAYEQYF. In DNA form, the CDR3 reads TGCGCCAGCAGCTTTTCGGGGGAGGCCTACGAGCAGTACTTC.

The genes are TRBV10-3 and TRBJ2-7, with 8 positions matching TRBD1. V lost 4 bases to trimming and J lost 0 bases; unmatched junction nucleotides: 11. This CDR3 has 17 residues. The germline gives CDR1 ENHRY, CDR2 SYGVKD. The CDR3 here is CAISAQGTGVRSYEQYF. The DNA for the CDR3 is TGTGCCATCAGTGCCCAGGGGACAGGCGTTCGCTCCTACGAGCAGTACTTC.

This clone appeared once. This chain uses TRBV5-4 with TRBJ2-3, with TRBD1 matching 10 bases. V trimming: 1 base; J trimming: 1 base; junction bases outside the gene matches: 6. The CDR3 has 17 amino acids. The V gene's germline CDR1 is SGHNT and CDR2 YYREEE (reference sequence). The CDR3 nucleotides read TGTGCCAGCAGCTTGCGGGACAGGGGAGGGGGCACAGATACGCAGTATTTT. This translates into CASSLRDRGGGTDTQYF.

V and J are TRBV6-6 and TRBJ1-5; 10 bases are shared with TRBD1. This CDR3 has 16 amino acids. Germline CDR1 reads MNHNY; CDR2 reads SVGAGI (reference sequence). Trimming took 5 bases from V and 2 from J; bases not matched to a gene: 6. CDR3 residues: CASSTSTGGGNQPQHF. CDR3 nucleotides: TGTGCCAGCAGTACCTCGACAGGGGGCGGCAATCAGCCCCAGCATTTT.

The J gene is TRBJ2-1, the V gene TRBV29-1, with D unresolved. This CDR3 contains 14 residues. Per the germline V gene, CDR1 is SQVTM and CDR2 is ANQGSEA. Deletions cut 0 bases from V and 10 bases from J, with 16 bases between. The CDR3 DNA sequence: TGCAGCGTTGAAGATGGAGACCGCGCTTACGAGCAGTTCTTC. It encodes CSVEDGDRAYEQFF.

V is TRBV5-4 and J is TRBJ2-3, with TRBD2 matching over 9 bases. CDR1 is SGHNT and CDR2 is YYREEE in the germline V gene (reference sequence). CDR3 size: 15 residues. The V gene end was trimmed by 2 bases and the J gene end by 6 bases; junction bases not matched to a gene: 7. CDR3 nucleotides: TGTGCCAGCAGCTTAGCAGCGGGGGGCCAGGATACGCAGTATTTT. Amino acid sequence: CASSLAAGGQDTQYF.

Only a few counts were recorded for this clone. The V gene is TRBV23-1, the J gene TRBJ1-5, with D perhaps matching TRBD1 (5 bases). TRBV23-1 carries the ORF label, with uncertain function. This CDR3 is 16 amino acids long. V lost 4 bases, J lost 2 bases, and 15 bases lay in between. The CDR3 sequence: CASSPRAGSGNQPQHF. In nucleotides, the CDR3 is TGCGCCAGCAGTCCCCGGGCAGGGTCCGGCAATCAGCCCCAGCATTTT.

This clone came up once. The chain has TRBV13 and TRBJ2-7, with a possible D match to TRBD2 (7 bases). Between the trimmed V and J ends, which lost 11 bases and 5 bases, there was a span of 19 bases. The V gene's germline CDR1 is PRHDT and CDR2 FYEKMQ (reference sequence). The CDR3 covers 13 residues. DNA of the CDR3: TGTGCCTCGGCGGACCGGGGGGCTCACGAGCAGTACTTC. Translating gives CASADRGAHEQYF.

This chain links TRBV30 with TRBJ1-2, with D tentatively TRBD1 (6 bases). CDR1 GTSNPN and CDR2 SVGIG come from the germline V gene (reference sequence). The CDR3 is 13 residues long. V was clipped by 4 bases and J by 0 bases, with 9 bases between them. CDR3 sequence: CAWNGQSNYGYTF. The CDR3, as DNA: TGTGCCTGGAACGGACAGTCTAACTATGGCTACACCTTC.

This chain uses TRBV19 with TRBJ1-4; 7 bases line up with TRBD1. Germline-derived CDR1 and CDR2 are LNHDA and SQIVND (reference sequence). After removal of 5 bases from V and 8 bases from J, the junction contained 14 bases not matched to a gene. The CDR3 consists of 16 residues. The CDR3: CASSLFVRGGEEKLFF. CDR3 coding DNA: TGTGCCAGTAGTCTCTTCGTTCGAGGGGGCGAAGAAAAACTGTTTTTT. The complete variable domain, with remaining parts taken from reference TRBV19 and TRBJ1-4, reads DGGITQSPKYLFRKEGQNVTLSCEQNLNHDAMYWYRQDPGQGLRLIYYSQIVNDFQKGDIAEGYSVSREKKESFPLTVTSAQKNPTAFYLCASSLFVRGGEEKLFFGSGTQLSVL.

This clone appeared a few times. At one of its ends the junction is not consistent with the germline gene, which may arise from a read error. The chain joins TRBV7-7 to TRBJ2-2; 11 nucleotides match TRBD2. The CDR3 covers 15 residues. CDR1 is SSHAT and CDR2 is FNYEAQ in the germline V gene (reference sequence). CDR3 in DNA: TGTGCTAGCAGTCCCACTAGCGGGGGAAACGGGGAGCTGTTTTTT. It encodes CASSPTSGGNGELFF.

The chain couples TRBV29-1 to TRBJ2-3; D is unresolved. Trimming removed 4 bases at V and 1 base at J, with 6 bases between. This CDR3 region has 12 residues. Germline CDR1 is SQVTM and CDR2 is ANQGSEA. In nucleotides, the CDR3 is TGCAGCGTTGTGACTGGCACAGATACGCAGTATTTT. Translating it yields CSVVTGTDTQYF.

The chain couples TRBV19 to TRBJ2-7, with TRBD1 matching over 9 bases. After removal of 5 bases from V and 3 bases from J, the junction contained 5 bases not matched to a gene. This CDR3 is 14 amino acids long. Germline lookup yields CDR1 LNHDA and CDR2 SQIVND (reference sequence). The CDR3 loop is CASSFGTGNYEQYF. The CDR3 region has the DNA TGTGCCAGTAGTTTCGGGACAGGGAACTACGAGCAGTACTTC.